These 8 T cell receptor beta chains share one sample of origin, sequenced in a study of blood T cell repertoires in COVID-19. Profiled with immunoSEQ multiplex PCR; TCRdb holds only in-frame clones, not every one. The sample comprises roughly 170,000 clones, around 72% of which are singletons, and about 3% rests with the top ten. The sample was peripheral blood. The receptors here all came from a woman of 80 years or more with acute or convalescent COVID-19.

J is TRBJ2-2 and V is TRBV7-3; a weak D match, TRBD1 (5 bases). CDR1 is SGHTA and CDR2 is FQGTGA in the germline V gene. CDR3 length equals 15 residues. Between the trimmed V and J ends, which lost 4 bases and 4 bases, there was a span of 13 bases. The DNA for the CDR3 is TGTGCCAGCAGCTCCCGGCCCCAGGGCACCGGGGAGCTGTTTTTT. It yields the protein CASSSRPQGTGELFF.

The J gene is TRBJ2-1, the V gene TRBV4-2; D possibly corresponds to TRBD2 (5 bases). This CDR3 has 15 residues. V lost 0 bases, J lost 2 bases, and 8 bases lay in between. Germline assignment: CDR1 LGHNA and CDR2 YNFKEQ. The chain's CDR3 is CASSQDERTYNEQFF. CDR3 DNA: TGTGCCAGCAGCCAAGATGAGCGGACCTACAATGAGCAGTTCTTC.

The gene calls are TRBV7-9 and TRBJ2-7; no clear D. The CDR3 sequence is 14 residues long. Germline V gene sequence: CDR1 SEHNR, CDR2 FQNEAQ (reference sequence). V lost 5 bases and J 4 bases, leaving 15 bases between the germline ends. CDR3 sequence: CASSDTAEPYEQYF. The CDR3 coding sequence is TGTGCCAGCAGCGACACAGCAGAACCGTACGAGCAGTACTTC.

The genes are TRBV18 and TRBJ2-4; 8 positions match TRBD1. After removal of 0 bases from V and 7 bases from J, the junction contained 8 bases not matched to a gene. CDR3 size: 16 residues. The V gene's germline CDR1 is KGHSH and CDR2 LQKENI. CDR3: CASSPPGQATGNIQYF. CDR3 bases: TGTGCCAGCTCACCACCGGGACAGGCCACAGGGAACATTCAGTACTTC. Variable domain in full (rest from reference TRBV18 and TRBJ2-4): NAGVMQNPRHLVRRRGQEARLRCSPMKGHSHVYWYRQLPEEGLKFMVYLQKENIIDESGMPKERFSAEFPKEGPSILRIQQVVRGDSAAYFCASSPPGQATGNIQYFGAGTRLSVL.

The V and J genes are TRBV7-2 and TRBJ1-3; D not resolved. Germline V gives CDR1 SGHTA, CDR2 FQGNSA. The V end was cut by 4 bases, the J end by 0 bases, with 7 bases between. The CDR3 has 14 amino acids. The CDR3 sequence: CASSYTVSGNTIYF. The CDR3, as DNA: TGTGCCAGCAGCTATACGGTCTCTGGAAACACCATATATTTT.

This sequence joins TRBV19 and TRBJ2-2; 7 bases align to TRBD2. The CDR3 totals 16 residues. The V segment lost 5 bases and the J segment 4 bases; nucleotides outside the gene matches: 10. The germline V gene encodes CDR1 LNHDA and CDR2 SQIVND (reference sequence). CDR3 loop: CASSSLRERATGELFF. The CDR3, as DNA: TGTGCCAGTAGTTCCCTGCGGGAGAGAGCCACCGGGGAGCTGTTTTTT. Together with reference TRBV19 and TRBJ2-2, the CDR3 gives the full variable domain: DGGITQSPKYLFRKEGQNVTLSCEQNLNHDAMYWYRQDPGQGLRLIYYSQIVNDFQKGDIAEGYSVSREKKESFPLTVTSAQKNPTAFYLCASSSLRERATGELFFGEGSRLTVL.

The chain recombines TRBV6-1 with TRBJ1-5; 8 nucleotides match TRBD1. Trimming removed 1 base from V and 4 bases from J; junction bases left unmatched: 12. In germline, CDR1 is MNHNS, CDR2 SASEGT. The CDR3 runs to 18 residues. The CDR3 sequence is CASSEVELWTGLNQPQHF. The CDR3 DNA reads TGTGCCAGCAGTGAAGTCGAGTTGTGGACAGGGCTTAATCAGCCCCAGCATTTT.

The CDR3 loop reads CASSQVGGQETQYF. CDR3 nucleotides: TGTGCCAGCAGCCAAGTTGGGGGGCAAGAGACCCAGTACTTC. The chain carries TRBV3-1 (or the pseudogene TRBV3-2) and TRBJ2-5; a weak D match, TRBD2 (6 bases). Germline V lookup: CDR1 LGHDT, CDR2 YNNKEL (reference sequence). The CDR3 length is 14 residues. Trimming took off 1 base at V and 2 bases at J, with 8 bases between the two ends.